The 11 T cell receptor beta chains below were found in one sample sequenced in a study of blood T cell repertoires in COVID-19 (dated by TCRdb to about 2020). The method behind the library was the immunoSEQ multiplex PCR assay. The clones in this table, taken by TCRdb from immuneACCESS, are in-frame only. Not every clone is retained; where verified, under half of the shortfall comes from an unresolved V gene, and the cause of the rest is unknown. The sample table shows about 52,000 clones, and under 85% are seen once. The ten biggest clones cover around 7.5% of the sample. Material for sequencing was peripheral blood. Every receptor here comes from a man in his sixties or seventies with active COVID-19.

V is TRBV7-2 and J is TRBJ1-5; TRBD1 matches 8 bases. From germline, CDR1 is SGHTA and CDR2 FQGNSA. Losses at the gene ends were 5 bases for V and 5 bases for J; bases not matched to a gene: 5. The length of the CDR3 is 14 residues. CDR3 DNA: TGTGCCAGCAGCGTAGACAGGGGCTATCAGCCCCAGCATTTT. Its translation: CASSVDRGYQPQHF. Looking up the rest from reference TRBV7-2 and TRBJ1-5 gives the full variable domain: GAGVSQSPSNKVTEKGKDVELRCDPISGHTALYWYRQSLGQGLEFLIYFQGNSAPDKSGLPSDRFSAERTGGSVSTLTIQRTQQEDSAVYLCASSVDRGYQPQHFGDGTRLSIL.

This chain links TRBV5-4 with TRBJ1-6; D not resolved. This CDR3 is built from 14 residues. CDR1 is SGHNT and CDR2 is YYREEE in the germline V gene (reference sequence). V was shortened by 3 bases and J by 9 bases, with 13 bases between the two germline ends. The CDR3 coding sequence is TGTGCCAGCAGCTCGTCTCTCCGCGCTTCACCCCTCCACTTT. It codes for CASSSSLRASPLHF.

The chain joins TRBV18 to TRBJ2-5; 9 nucleotides match TRBD1. Looked up from germline, CDR1 is KGHSH and CDR2 is LQKENI. The CDR3 runs to 16 residues. V lost 8 bases and J lost 1; bases outside the gene matches: 11. The CDR3: CASAAPGQGLQETQYF. In DNA form, the CDR3 reads TGTGCCAGCGCAGCCCCGGGACAGGGCCTCCAAGAGACCCAGTACTTC.

This clone was found once. The rearrangement links TRBV7-9 to TRBJ1-4; 9 bases map to TRBD1. CDR1 and CDR2 (germline): SEHNR, FQNEAQ (reference sequence). This CDR3 spans 16 amino acids. V gave up 5 bases and J gave up 1 base; unmatched junction bases: 5. As DNA, the CDR3 is TGTGCCAGCAGCCGTCACAGGGGGCGAACTAATGAAAAACTGTTTTTT. It encodes CASSRHRGRTNEKLFF.

Only one count was recorded for this clone. The rearrangement links TRBV7-9 to TRBJ1-1; D gene ambiguous. V lost 1 base, J lost 0 bases, and 9 bases lay in between. The length of the CDR3 is 15 residues. The germline gives CDR1 SEHNR, CDR2 FQNEAQ (reference sequence). CDR3: CASSLGEVMNTEAFF. The CDR3 nucleotides read TGTGCCAGCAGCTTAGGTGAGGTCATGAACACTGAAGCTTTCTTT.

The chain carries TRBV23-1 and TRBJ1-5, with D unresolved. TRBV23-1 is annotated as an ORF whose role is uncertain. The CDR3 extends over 15 amino acids. With 8 bases removed from V and 1 base from J, the gap between germline ends came to 15 bases. CDR3 in DNA: TGCGCCAGCCGATTAACGTTTCGGAGCAATCAGCCCCAGCATTTT. Its translation: CASRLTFRSNQPQHF.

This chain uses TRBV5-1 with TRBJ2-6; no definite D call. This CDR3 contains 13 residues. Germline CDR1 reads SGHRS; CDR2 reads YFSETQ. Trimming removed 6 bases from V and 0 bases from J, with 4 bases in between. The CDR3 coding sequence is TGCGCCAGCACACTCTCTGGGGCCAACGTCCTGACTTTC. Translating it yields CASTLSGANVLTF. Based on the CDR3 plus reference TRBV5-1 and TRBJ2-6, the full variable domain is KAGVTQTPRYLIKTRGQQVTLSCSPISGHRSVSWYQQTPGQGLQFLFEYFSETQRNKGNFPGRFSGRQFSNSRSEMNVSTLELGDSALYLCASTLSGANVLTFGAGSRLTVL.

The rearrangement uses TRBV5-1 and TRBJ1-4; 7 positions agree with TRBD1. The CDR3 is 15 amino acids. The germline gives CDR1 SGHRS, CDR2 YFSETQ. V was pared by 0 bases and J by 7 bases, with 6 bases of the junction left unmatched. CDR3 in amino acids: CASSLEGGVGEKLFF. The CDR3 DNA is TGCGCCAGCAGCTTGGAAGGGGGCGTAGGTGAAAAACTGTTTTTT.

In nucleotides, the CDR3 is TGCGCCAGCAGCCGGGACAGGGGGAGGATTAATGAAAAACTGTTTTTT. Residues: CASSRDRGRINEKLFF. This chain uses TRBV4-3 with TRBJ1-4; 11 nucleotides align to TRBD1. V gave up 4 bases and J gave up 4 bases; unmatched junction bases: 5. CDR1 LGHNA and CDR2 YSLEER come from the germline V gene. This CDR3 is built from 16 residues.

The chain links TRBV18 to TRBJ2-3; D gene unclear. The CDR3 loop spans 11 amino acids. The V gene lost 8 bases and the J gene lost 0 bases, with 3 bases spanning the gap. Germline V CDR1 and CDR2: KGHSH, LQKENI. The DNA for the CDR3 is TGTGCCAGCCGGAGCACAGATACGCAGTATTTT. Amino acids: CASRSTDTQYF.

The V gene is TRBV3-1 (or the pseudogene TRBV3-2), the J gene TRBJ2-7; TRBD1 is a possible D gene (6 bases). This CDR3 is 15 amino acids long. Germline V gene lookup returns CDR1 LGHDT and CDR2 YNNKEL (reference sequence). Deletions cut 3 bases from V and 2 bases from J, with 14 bases between. The CDR3: CASSQSLRGTYEQYF. The CDR3, as DNA: TGTGCCAGCAGCCAGTCTCTTAGGGGGACCTACGAGCAGTACTTC.